One sample yielded the 5 T cell receptor beta chains listed below, sequenced in a study of T cell changes during pregnancy in multiple sclerosis. Sequencing used immunoSEQ multiplex PCR; TCRdb keeps in-frame clones, though not all of them. The data contain around 32,000 clones, roughly 87% of them singletons. Specimen: CD8+ T cells from peripheral blood mononuclear cells, collected before pregnancy. Receptors originate from a female donor with multiple sclerosis, enrolled in a pregnancy study.

The chain links TRBV5-4 to TRBJ2-1, with 9 bases lining up with TRBD1. V lost 5 bases and J lost 7; bases outside the gene matches: 4. The CDR3 totals 13 residues. Germline CDR1 SGHNT, CDR2 YYREEE (reference sequence). The CDR3 nucleotides read TGTGCCAGCAGTGAGGACAGGGGTAATGAGCAGTTCTTC. Translation gives CASSEDRGNEQFF.

The count of this clone is one. The chain has TRBV5-4 and TRBJ2-1; 10 bases are shared with TRBD2. V lost 6 bases to trimming and J lost 9 bases; unmatched junction nucleotides: 12. CDR3 size: 15 residues. Germline CDR1 SGHNT, CDR2 YYREEE (reference sequence). The CDR3 spells CASKAGGSGQFEQFF. The CDR3 DNA reads as TGTGCCAGCAAAGCGGGGGGGTCAGGACAATTTGAGCAGTTCTTC.

The gene calls are TRBV4-1 and TRBJ2-5; the match to TRBD2 covers 7 bases. The junction had 7 bases not matched to a gene; V was cut back by 1 base and J by 5 bases. The CDR3 is made up of 15 amino acids. Per germline, CDR1 MGHRA and CDR2 YSYEKL. Here the CDR3 reads CASSQAEVGGETQYF. The DNA of the CDR3 is TGCGCCAGCAGCCAAGCCGAGGTCGGGGGGGAGACCCAGTACTTC.

This chain links TRBV27 with TRBJ1-5; a possible D gene is TRBD1 (6 bases). The V and J ends lost 6 bases and 6 bases respectively, with 21 bases between them. CDR3 length equals 16 residues. CDR1 and CDR2 from the germline V gene are MNHEY and SMNVEV (reference sequence). CDR3 in amino acids: CASSPLGQQTLQPQHF. The CDR3 nucleotides are TGTGCCAGCAGCCCCCTCGGACAGCAAACCCTTCAGCCCCAGCATTTT.

V is TRBV15 and J is TRBJ1-5, with D maybe TRBD1 (6 bases). The germline CDR1 and CDR2 sequences are LNHNV and YYDKDF (reference sequence). CDR3 length: 15 amino acids. V was shortened by 0 bases and J by 7 bases, with 13 bases between the two germline ends. The CDR3 loop reads CATSREGALGQPQHF. CDR3 sequence (DNA): TGTGCCACCAGCAGAGAGGGGGCGTTGGGGCAGCCCCAGCATTTT.